This T cell receptor (beta chain) derives from a study of human T cells and chemical hapten exposure. Study as a whole: Weekly scalp doses of diphenylcyclopropenone were given to patients during the approximately 25-week study.

TCRdb redid the calling of the RACE reads with MiXCR, one entry per CDR3 protein. The sample includes more than 30,000 distinct CDR3 sequences, 6% to 7% seen only once; the top ten take roughly 9%. This clonotype was detected many times. The antigen is undetermined. Time point meaning: patch test 1, 2 weeks after DPC sensitization. Described treatment: therapeutic diphenylcyclopropenone sensitization with weekly scalp DPC. Total RNA was extracted from unfractionated whole blood. Blood was collected ahead of every patch test applied. Overall study results and limits: The study found expanded TCRs formed significantly more large CDR3 similarity clusters than controls.

Specimen: whole blood, collected in connection with sensitization to the hapten diphenylcyclopropenone (DPC). The clonotype was recovered from a woman in her 30s with alopecia areata. Some clones in this sample may be carry-over from other donors' samples.

The chain's CDR3 is CASSQTLNTNEQFF. The CDR3 DNA sequence: TGTGCCAGCAGCCAGACCCTCAATACCAATGAGCAGTTCTTC. The chain uses TRBV7-2 and TRBJ2-1; D remains ambiguous. CDR3 length: 14 residues. Germline V CDR1 and CDR2: SGHTA, FQGNSA. V lost 5 bases and J 6 bases, leaving 14 bases between the germline ends.